This T cell receptor beta chain was recovered during a study of blood T cell repertoires in COVID-19. Turning to the study itself: PBMCs, B-cell-depleted T cells, or T cells were the source of the cDNA or gDNA that made up the material.

Authors' processing steps: Reference gene primer amplification gave estimated nucleated cell counts. The protocol was immunoSEQ multiplex PCR, while the TCRdb copy is restricted to in-frame clones and leaves out a portion. For V, J and clone size, that table is used; D and trimming come from the DNA. The sample includes 15,000 to 20,000 clones, 85% to 90% of them seen just once. With 3 bases removed from V and 0 bases from J, the gap between germline ends came to 12 bases. This CDR3 has 16 residues. Germline V gene data show CDR1 as KGHSH and CDR2 as LQKENI. The source is a man aged 65-85 years with acute or convalescent COVID-19. Input material: peripheral blood. The chain uses TRBV18 and TRBJ1-3; no reliable D call. CDR3 DNA sequence: TGTGCCAGCTCACCGTTTACAGTGAACTCTGGAAACACCATATATTTT. It translates to CASSPFTVNSGNTIYF.